These 15 T cell receptor beta chains came from one sample sequenced in a study of T cell responses to AZD1222 COVID-19 vaccine. TCRdb's copy holds only in-frame clones and misses some; the assay was immunoSEQ multiplex PCR. The top ten hold about 7% of the sample, which has approximately 130,000 clones, less than 95% seen once. Sequencing used peripheral blood, obtained on day 0 of AZD1222 vaccination. These receptors all stem from an adult in good health.

The J gene is TRBJ2-3, the V gene TRBV24-1; 8 bases align to TRBD2. The germline V gene encodes CDR1 KGHDR and CDR2 SFDVKD. The CDR3 runs 11 residues. Germline trimming cut 11 bases from V and 5 bases from J; bases unmatched to any gene: 2. The CDR3 is CASGGRDTQYF. The CDR3 nucleotides read TGTGCCAGCGGGGGGAGAGATACGCAGTATTTT.

The rearrangement joins TRBV7-2 to TRBJ2-3; 11 bases fit TRBD1. Germline loops: CDR1 SGHTA, CDR2 FQGNSA. Trimming cost V 4 bases and J 2 bases; bases outside gene matches: 8. This CDR3 region has 17 residues. The CDR3 is CASSSGQGATFTDTQYF. The CDR3 DNA reads as TGTGCCAGCAGCTCCGGACAGGGGGCGACGTTCACAGATACGCAGTATTTT.

V and J are TRBV12-3 or TRBV12-4 and TRBJ1-2; D is uncertain. The CDR3 loop spans 12 amino acids. V shed 1 base and J shed 7 bases, with 7 bases lying between them. Here the CDR3 reads CASSLGGAGYTF. Written as DNA, the CDR3 is TGTGCCAGCAGTTTAGGGGGAGCTGGCTACACCTTC.

This clone was observed a single time. V is TRBV19 and J is TRBJ1-1, with D uncertain. Germline values: CDR1 LNHDA, CDR2 SQIVND (reference sequence). The CDR3 contains 14 residues. V was trimmed by 7 bases and J by 3 bases, leaving 15 bases between them. In DNA, the CDR3 is TGTGCCAGTAACCCCCTTCTCCGTCACACTGAAGCTTTCTTT. Amino acid sequence: CASNPLLRHTEAFF.

The chain is built from TRBV19 and TRBJ2-1, with 16 bases identical to TRBD2. Germline values: CDR1 LNHDA, CDR2 SQIVND (reference sequence). This CDR3 comprises 18 residues. V shed 2 bases and J 8 bases; nucleotides not matched to a gene: 9. This CDR3 reads CASSIPGLAGGPGDEQFF. The CDR3 bases are TGTGCCAGTAGTATACCGGGACTAGCGGGAGGGCCGGGGGATGAGCAGTTCTTC.

The rearrangement uses TRBV10-3 and TRBJ2-7; tentative D call: TRBD2 (6 bases). The germline CDR1 and CDR2 sequences are ENHRY and SYGVKD. V gave up 10 bases and J gave up 0 bases, with 13 bases separating them. The length of the CDR3 is 13 residues. The CDR3 region is CATRLGGSYEQYF. The CDR3 DNA reads as TGTGCCACCCGGTTGGGGGGCTCCTACGAGCAGTACTTC.

This clone was seen once. This chain uses TRBV2 with TRBJ1-3; D is ambiguous. The V end was cut by 6 bases, the J end by 8 bases, with 8 bases between. CDR3 length: 11 residues. Germline CDR1 and CDR2: SNHLY and FYNNEI. CDR3 nucleotides: TGTGCCAGCAGCCGGGCAGACACCATATATTTT. Its protein product is CASSRADTIYF.

The chain links TRBV7-8 to TRBJ2-7; 8 bases are shared with TRBD2. CDR1 is SGHVS and CDR2 is FQNEAQ in the germline V gene. This CDR3 has 15 residues. V lost 6 bases to trimming and J lost 2 bases; unmatched junction nucleotides: 9. The DNA for the CDR3 is TGTGCCAGCAGTGTAGCGGGACTACAGACCTACGAGCAGTACTTC. As protein: CASSVAGLQTYEQYF.

The chain combines TRBV18 with TRBJ2-7; the match to TRBD1 covers 9 bases. This CDR3 contains 15 residues. Germline values: CDR1 KGHSH, CDR2 LQKENI. Losses at the gene ends were 3 bases for V and 2 bases for J; bases not matched to a gene: 5. The CDR3 nucleotides are TGTGCCAGCTCACCGTCCGGGACAGGGCCCTACGAGCAGTACTTC. This gives the protein CASSPSGTGPYEQYF.

This clone showed up just once. The V call is TRBV7-9, the J call TRBJ1-2; tentative D call: TRBD1 (6 bases). The CDR3 has 15 amino acids. CDR1 and CDR2 from the germline V gene are SEHNR and FQNEAQ (reference sequence). Between the trimmed V and J ends, which lost 5 bases and 1 base, there was a span of 14 bases. Written as DNA, the CDR3 is TGTGCCAGCAGCCCAATACAGGGAATTAACTATGGCTACACCTTC. Translated: CASSPIQGINYGYTF.

This sequence joins TRBV27 and TRBJ1-2; the match to TRBD1 covers 9 bases. The CDR3 has 13 residues. Germline V gene lookup returns CDR1 MNHEY and CDR2 SMNVEV (reference sequence). The V segment lost 6 bases and the J segment 1 base; nucleotides outside the gene matches: 0. Written as DNA, the CDR3 is TGTGCCAGCAGGGGACAGGGTAACTATGGCTACACCTTC. It yields the protein CASRGQGNYGYTF.

This clone has a handful of counts. The chain employs TRBV28 and TRBJ1-5; D call uncertain. CDR1 MDHEN and CDR2 SYDVKM come from the germline V gene. The V and J ends lost 5 bases and 2 bases respectively, with 10 bases between them. There are 14 residues in the CDR3. The CDR3 sequence: CASSGRRGNQPQHF. The CDR3 nucleotides read TGTGCCAGCAGTGGCCGACGGGGCAATCAGCCCCAGCATTTT.

The chain links TRBV5-8 to TRBJ2-7, with 11 bases aligning to TRBD2. Germline V CDR1 and CDR2: SGHTS, YDEGEE. The CDR3 contains 17 residues. The ends lost 4 bases at V and 3 bases at J; junction bases unmatched: 12. CDR3 in DNA: TGTGCCAGCAGCCTGTACAATCTAGCGGGGGGCAACTACGAGCAGTACTTC. This sequence encodes CASSLYNLAGGNYEQYF.

The rearrangement uses TRBV19 and TRBJ2-7; TRBD1 might be the D (6 bases). Trimming shortened V by 6 bases and J by 0 bases, and 15 bases separated the two germline ends. The CDR3 spans 15 residues. Germline values: CDR1 LNHDA, CDR2 SQIVND (reference sequence). CDR3 sequence (DNA): TGTGCCAGTAGATTCAACCTGGGACACTCCTACGAGCAGTACTTC. It translates to CASRFNLGHSYEQYF. Combining the CDR3 with reference TRBV19 and TRBJ2-7 gives the whole variable domain DGGITQSPKYLFRKEGQNVTLSCEQNLNHDAMYWYRQDPGQGLRLIYYSQIVNDFQKGDIAEGYSVSREKKESFPLTVTSAQKNPTAFYLCASRFNLGHSYEQYFGPGTRLTVT.

This sequence joins TRBV28 and TRBJ1-3, with TRBD1 matching 7 bases. The V and J ends lost 7 bases and 6 bases, in that order; junction bases with no gene match: 6. Germline values: CDR1 MDHEN, CDR2 SYDVKM. CDR3 length: 13 amino acids. The CDR3 here is CASKTGVVNTIYF. The CDR3 nucleotides are TGTGCCAGCAAAACAGGGGTCGTAAACACCATATATTTT. The variable domain in full, with the rest retrieved from reference TRBV28 and TRBJ1-3, is DVKVTQSSRYLVKRTGEKVFLECVQDMDHENMFWYRQDPGLGLRLIYFSYDVKMKEKGDIPEGYSVSREKKERFSLILESASTNQTSMYLCASKTGVVNTIYFGEGSWLTVV.